The 21 T cell receptor beta chains reported below all come from one sample, sequenced in a study of identical twins. TCRdb reprocessed the 5' RACE reads via MiXCR and lists one record per CDR3 protein. The table records under 900,000 distinct CDR3 sequences, 9% to 15% of them present only once. The same specimen was also included in a second study, on yellow fever vaccine responses in identical twins.

Material: PBMCs. These receptors came from a woman aged 18 to 35 in good health.

The CDR3 DNA follows: TGTGCCAGCAGGAAGACAGGGGTAGGAGGTCGAAATGAGCAGTTCTTC. Amino acid sequence: CASRKTGVGGRNEQFF. V gene TRBV28 combines with J gene TRBJ2-1; 8 bases fit TRBD1. Unmatched junction bases numbered 14, after V lost 6 bases and J lost 7 bases. The CDR3 consists of 16 residues. Germline assignment: CDR1 MDHEN and CDR2 SYDVKM.

The chain carries TRBV12-3 or TRBV12-4 and TRBJ2-3, with D perhaps matching TRBD2 (5 bases). V was shortened by 3 bases and J by 0 bases, with 13 bases between the two germline ends. The CDR3 length is 16 residues. Here the CDR3 DNA reads TGTGCCAGCAGTTTTTCGTCCGGAGGCAGCACAGATACGCAGTATTTT. Its protein is CASSFSSGGSTDTQYF.

This chain connects TRBV20-1 to TRBJ2-3; possible D gene TRBD2, 7 bases. Trimming shortened V by 3 bases and J by 2 bases, and 15 bases separated the two germline ends. This CDR3 contains 15 residues. Per the germline V gene, CDR1 is DFQATT and CDR2 is SNEGSKA (reference sequence). The CDR3 reads CSARLGGPYTDTQYF. As DNA, the CDR3 is TGCAGTGCTAGGCTCGGGGGGCCCTACACAGATACGCAGTATTTT.

The CDR3 is CASSDLNPNTGELFF. The CDR3 DNA sequence: TGCGCCAGCAGTGACTTAAACCCGAACACCGGGGAGCTGTTTTTT. The chain recombines TRBV10-2 with TRBJ2-2; D is unclear. The CDR3 extends over 15 amino acids. Germline V CDR1 and CDR2: WSHSY, SAAADI. Trimming took off 3 bases at V and 0 bases at J, with 8 bases between the two ends.

The J gene is TRBJ2-5, the V gene TRBV7-9; D unresolved. Trimming stripped 3 bases from V and 2 bases from J, with 10 bases between. The CDR3 is 14 residues long. CDR1 and CDR2 from the germline V gene are SEHNR and FQNEAQ (reference sequence). CDR3 residues: CASSFFSQQETQYF. The CDR3 DNA reads TGTGCCAGCAGCTTTTTCTCACAGCAAGAGACCCAGTACTTC.

This clonotype was detected a few times. This chain links TRBV12-3 or TRBV12-4 with TRBJ1-5; maybe TRBD1 (5 bases). V lost 4 bases and J 6 bases, leaving 10 bases between the germline ends. The CDR3 contains 13 residues. This CDR3 is CASSYQGGQPQHF. The CDR3 DNA follows: TGTGCCAGCAGTTACCAGGGCGGTCAGCCCCAGCATTTT.

The chain joins TRBV5-1 to TRBJ2-7; tentative D call: TRBD2 (5 bases). Trimming left V 0 bases short and J 5 bases short, with 21 bases between. CDR1 and CDR2 from the germline V gene are SGHRS and YFSETQ. The CDR3 sequence is 17 residues long. CDR3 sequence reads: CASSLGTLPTDEDEQYF. The CDR3 bases are TGCGCCAGCAGCTTGGGGACTCTTCCCACAGATGAGGACGAGCAGTACTTC. Variable domain in full (rest from reference TRBV5-1 and TRBJ2-7): KAGVTQTPRYLIKTRGQQVTLSCSPISGHRSVSWYQQTPGQGLQFLFEYFSETQRNKGNFPGRFSGRQFSNSRSEMNVSTLELGDSALYLCASSLGTLPTDEDEQYFGPGTRLTVT.

In this sample, this clonotype turned up a few times. In nucleotides, the CDR3 is TGTGCCAGCAGCTTACGGGCGACAGGGAGGAAAGATACGCAGTATTTT. Translating gives CASSLRATGRKDTQYF. The chain has TRBV7-2 and TRBJ2-3; tentative D call: TRBD1 (7 bases). Trimming pared 2 bases from V and 5 bases from J, leaving 17 bases between. This CDR3 has 16 amino acids. Germline loops: CDR1 SGHTA, CDR2 FQGNSA.

V gene TRBV3-1 combines with J gene TRBJ2-3, with unresolved D. CDR3 length: 14 amino acids. With 1 base removed from V and 2 bases from J, the gap between germline ends came to 7 bases. Germline-derived CDR1 and CDR2 are LGHDT and YNNKEL (reference sequence). This CDR3 reads CASSQATFTDTQYF. The CDR3 coding sequence is TGTGCCAGCAGCCAAGCGACATTCACAGATACGCAGTATTTT.

This clonotype occurred a few times. The chain uses TRBV28 and TRBJ2-7; D possibly corresponds to TRBD2 (6 bases). The CDR3 has 17 residues. Germline V gene sequence: CDR1 MDHEN, CDR2 SYDVKM. Trimming took off 9 bases at V and 3 bases at J, with 27 bases between the two ends. The DNA of the CDR3 is TGTGCCAGTCGAGGGAGGTATTATGTCCCAACGCACTACGAGCAGTACTTC. It specifies CASRGRYYVPTHYEQYF. Drawing the rest from reference TRBV28 and TRBJ2-7, the complete variable domain is DVKVTQSSRYLVKRTGEKVFLECVQDMDHENMFWYRQDPGLGLRLIYFSYDVKMKEKGDIPEGYSVSREKKERFSLILESASTNQTSMYLCASRGRYYVPTHYEQYFGPGTRLTVT.

The J gene is TRBJ1-1, the V gene TRBV6-2 or TRBV6-3; D gene uncertain. Deletions cut 4 bases from V and 6 bases from J, with 12 bases between. Germline CDR1 and CDR2: MNHEY and SVGEGT. This CDR3 comprises 13 residues. CDR3: CASSSGPNAEAFF. In nucleotides, the CDR3 is TGTGCCAGCAGTTCGGGCCCCAACGCTGAAGCTTTCTTT.

J is TRBJ2-7 and V is TRBV3-1, with no clear D. V dropped 1 base and J dropped 0 bases, with 10 bases sitting between them. CDR1 LGHDT and CDR2 YNNKEL come from the germline V gene (reference sequence). This CDR3 is 15 amino acids long. In DNA form, the CDR3 reads TGTGCCAGCAGCCAAGGGGCATCTCACTCCTACGAGCAGTACGTC. It yields the protein CASSQGASHSYEQYV.

This chain connects TRBV12-3 or TRBV12-4 to TRBJ1-5; D is unresolved. Trimming took off 5 bases at V and 2 bases at J, with 13 bases between the two ends. The CDR3 totals 15 residues. The DNA for the CDR3 is TGTGCCAGCAGTCCGGACGGCTTCGGCAATCAGCCCCAGCATTTT. Translating gives CASSPDGFGNQPQHF.

The V and J genes are TRBV13 and TRBJ2-6, with TRBD1 identical over 11 bases. V shed 5 bases, J shed 0 bases, and the junction held 15 bases outside the gene matches. The V gene's germline CDR1 is PRHDT and CDR2 FYEKMQ (reference sequence). The CDR3 sequence is 21 residues long. CDR3 protein: CASSTWAAGTGGLSGANVLTF. DNA of the CDR3: TGTGCCAGCAGCACCTGGGCCGCTGGGACAGGGGGACTCTCTGGGGCCAACGTCCTGACTTTC. The full variable domain, with the rest looked up from reference TRBV13 and TRBJ2-6, is AAGVIQSPRHLIKEKRETATLKCYPIPRHDTVYWYQQGPGQDPQFLISFYEKMQSDKGSIPDRFSAQQFSDYHSELNMSSLELGDSALYFCASSTWAAGTGGLSGANVLTFGAGSRLTVL.

This CDR3 reads CASSLDRTSGGAGNEQFF. DNA of the CDR3: TGTGCCAGCAGCTTAGATCGGACTAGCGGGGGGGCAGGGAATGAGCAGTTCTTC. V is TRBV11-1 and J is TRBJ2-1; TRBD2 matches 15 bases. This CDR3 has 18 residues. The germline V gene has CDR1 SGHAT and CDR2 FQDESV (reference sequence). V shed 1 base, J shed 7 bases, and the junction held 8 bases outside the gene matches.

J is TRBJ1-1 and V is TRBV7-9; no firm D call. The V end lost 5 bases, the J end lost 5 bases, and 9 bases lay between the germline ends. Per germline, CDR1 SEHNR and CDR2 FQNEAQ (reference sequence). CDR3 length: 12 residues. The CDR3 nucleotides are TGTGCCAGCAGCAGATACGGGACTGAAGCTTTCTTT. Translation gives CASSRYGTEAFF. Complete variable domain (other parts from reference TRBV7-9 and TRBJ1-1): DTGVSQNPRHKITKRGQNVTFRCDPISEHNRLYWYRQTLGQGPEFLTYFQNEAQLEKSRLLSDRFSAERPKGSFSTLEIQRTEQGDSAMYLCASSRYGTEAFFGQGTRLTVV.

This clonotype was found a few times. The chain recombines TRBV19 with TRBJ2-7; D gene ambiguous. Germline CDR1 LNHDA, CDR2 SQIVND (reference sequence). Trimming removed 7 bases from V and 2 bases from J, with 21 bases in between. The CDR3 spans 16 residues. This CDR3 reads CASTDDSDRETYEQYF. CDR3 nucleotide sequence: TGTGCCAGTACGGACGACTCGGACCGCGAAACCTACGAGCAGTACTTC. Combining the CDR3 with reference TRBV19 and TRBJ2-7 gives the whole variable domain DGGITQSPKYLFRKEGQNVTLSCEQNLNHDAMYWYRQDPGQGLRLIYYSQIVNDFQKGDIAEGYSVSREKKESFPLTVTSAQKNPTAFYLCASTDDSDRETYEQYFGPGTRLTVT.

This clonotype was seen more than once but under ten times. CDR3 coding DNA: TGTGCCAGCAGTACGAACAGGGAACACGAGCAGTACGTC. It yields the protein CASSTNREHEQYV. The chain uses TRBV28 and TRBJ2-7; weak D call: TRBD1 (6 bases). V was pared by 5 bases and J by 5 bases, with 13 bases between. The germline V gene has CDR1 MDHEN and CDR2 SYDVKM. This CDR3 is 13 amino acids long.

This clonotype was observed a few times. The rearrangement uses TRBV4-2 and TRBJ2-1, with D perhaps TRBD1 (5 bases). V lost 0 bases and J lost 4, with 7 bases in between. Germline CDR1 LGHNA, CDR2 YNFKEQ. This CDR3 is built from 14 residues. The DNA of the CDR3 is TGTGCCAGCAGCCAAGAGGACAAATACAATGAGCAGTTCTTC. Translation gives CASSQEDKYNEQFF.

This clonotype was observed a handful of times. Germline and junction disagree at one end, which may indicate a read error. J is TRBJ2-1 and V is TRBV20-1; D ambiguous. CDR1 is DFQATT, CDR2 SNEGSKA, per germline (reference sequence). This CDR3 has 15 amino acids. CDR3 bases: TGCAGTGCTAGCCGCCCAAGGCAGGCCTACAATGAGCAGTTATTC. Amino acid sequence: CSASRPRQAYNEQLF.

The V call is TRBV19, the J call TRBJ2-7, with unresolved D. In germline, CDR1 is LNHDA, CDR2 SQIVND (reference sequence). The V end lost 11 bases, the J end lost 12 bases, and 20 bases lay between the germline ends. The CDR3 has 11 amino acids. CDR3 coding DNA: TGTGCCGCCAGTAGTAACCCTCACCGGTACTTC. Encoded protein: CAASSNPHRYF.